In this sample, the clone carrying this T cell receptor (beta chain) turned up a few times. This record belongs to a study of patients and donors after allogeneic stem cell transplantation. V gave up 7 bases and J gave up 10 bases, with 20 bases separating them. The germline CDR1 and CDR2 sequences are SEHNR and FQNEAQ (reference sequence). The CDR3 extends over 15 amino acids. From the RT-PCR reads, TCRdb called clonotypes with MiXCR, one entry per CDR3 protein. The table includes 390,000 or so distinct CDR3 sequences, around 15% detected once. Sequencing was performed on blood, either unsorted or a sorted T cell fraction (not recorded which). V and J are TRBV7-9 and TRBJ1-6; no clear D gene. The TCR was taken from a human donor who was either an allogeneic HSCT recipient or a stem cell or donor lymphocyte infusion donor (not recorded which). It is not recorded whose cells these are; they may come from a transplant donor. This CDR3 is CASTSTRSVSSPLHF. In nucleotides, the CDR3 is TGTGCCAGCACCTCGACAAGATCCGTATCCTCACCCCTCCACTTT.